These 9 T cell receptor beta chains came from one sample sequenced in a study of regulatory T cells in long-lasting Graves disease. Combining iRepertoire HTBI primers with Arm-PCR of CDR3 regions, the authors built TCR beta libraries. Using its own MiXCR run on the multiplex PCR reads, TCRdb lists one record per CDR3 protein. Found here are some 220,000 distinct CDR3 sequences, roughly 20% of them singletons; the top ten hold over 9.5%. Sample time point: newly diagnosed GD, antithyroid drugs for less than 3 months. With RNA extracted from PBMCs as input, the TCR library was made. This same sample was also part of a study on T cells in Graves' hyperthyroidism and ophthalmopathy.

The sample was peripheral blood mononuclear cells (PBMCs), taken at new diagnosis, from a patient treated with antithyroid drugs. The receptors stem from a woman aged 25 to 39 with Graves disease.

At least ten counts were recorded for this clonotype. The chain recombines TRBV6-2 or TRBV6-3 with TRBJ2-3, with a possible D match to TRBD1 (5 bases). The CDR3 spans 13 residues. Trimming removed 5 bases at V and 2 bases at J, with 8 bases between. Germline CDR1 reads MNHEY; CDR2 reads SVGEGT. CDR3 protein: CASSGALTDTQYF. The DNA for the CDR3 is TGTGCCAGCAGTGGGGCCCTCACAGATACGCAGTATTTT.

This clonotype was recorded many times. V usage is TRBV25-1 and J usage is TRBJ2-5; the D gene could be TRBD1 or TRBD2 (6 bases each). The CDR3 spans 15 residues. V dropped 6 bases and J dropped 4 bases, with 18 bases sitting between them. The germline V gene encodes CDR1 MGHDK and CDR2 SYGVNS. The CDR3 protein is CASSTGTMGGETQYF. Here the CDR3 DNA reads TGTGCCAGCAGCACCGGGACAATGGGGGGAGAGACCCAGTACTTC.

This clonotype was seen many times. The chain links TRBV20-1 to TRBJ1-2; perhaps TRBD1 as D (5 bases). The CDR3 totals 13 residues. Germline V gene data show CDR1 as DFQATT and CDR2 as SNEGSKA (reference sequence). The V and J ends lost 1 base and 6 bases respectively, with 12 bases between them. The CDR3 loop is CSARGDGGNGYTF. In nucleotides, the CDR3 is TGCAGTGCTAGAGGGGACGGGGGAAATGGCTACACCTTC.

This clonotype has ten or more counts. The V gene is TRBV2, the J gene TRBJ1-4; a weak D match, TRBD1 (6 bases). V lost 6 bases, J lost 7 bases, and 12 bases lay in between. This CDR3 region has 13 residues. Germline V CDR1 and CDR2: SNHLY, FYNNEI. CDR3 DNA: TGTGCCAGCAGAGGGGGGGTCGGTGAAAAACTGTTTTTT. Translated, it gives CASRGGVGEKLFF.

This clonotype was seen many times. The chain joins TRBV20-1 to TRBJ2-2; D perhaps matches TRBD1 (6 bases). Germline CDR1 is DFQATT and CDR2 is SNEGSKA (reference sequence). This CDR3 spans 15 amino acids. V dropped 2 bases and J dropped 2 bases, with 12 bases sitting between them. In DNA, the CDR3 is TGCAGTGCTAGAAGAGACGGGACAAACACCGGGGAGCTGTTTTTT. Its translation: CSARRDGTNTGELFF.

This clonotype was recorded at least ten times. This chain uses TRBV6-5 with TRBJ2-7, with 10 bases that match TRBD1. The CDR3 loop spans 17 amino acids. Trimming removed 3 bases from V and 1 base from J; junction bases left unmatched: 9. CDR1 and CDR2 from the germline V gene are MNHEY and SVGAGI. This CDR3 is CASSYLGQGSWSYEQYF. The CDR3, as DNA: TGTGCCAGCAGTTATTTGGGACAGGGGAGTTGGTCCTACGAGCAGTACTTC.

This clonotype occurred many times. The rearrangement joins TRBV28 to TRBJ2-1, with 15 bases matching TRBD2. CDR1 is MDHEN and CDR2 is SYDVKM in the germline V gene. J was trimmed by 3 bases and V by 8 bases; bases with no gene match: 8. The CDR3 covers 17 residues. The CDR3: CASRGTSGRQIYNEQFF. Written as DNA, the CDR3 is TGTGCCAGCCGGGGGACTAGCGGGAGGCAAATCTACAATGAGCAGTTCTTC. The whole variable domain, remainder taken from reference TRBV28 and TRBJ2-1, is DVKVTQSSRYLVKRTGEKVFLECVQDMDHENMFWYRQDPGLGLRLIYFSYDVKMKEKGDIPEGYSVSREKKERFSLILESASTNQTSMYLCASRGTSGRQIYNEQFFGPGTRLTVL.

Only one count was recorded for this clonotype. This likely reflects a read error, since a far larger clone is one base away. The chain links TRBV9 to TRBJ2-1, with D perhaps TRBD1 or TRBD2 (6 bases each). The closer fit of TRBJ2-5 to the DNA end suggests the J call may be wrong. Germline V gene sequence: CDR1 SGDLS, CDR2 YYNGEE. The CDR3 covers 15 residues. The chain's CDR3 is CASNATRGGPETQYF. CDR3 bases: TGTGCCAGCAACGCCACCCGAGGGGGGCCGGAGACCCAGTACTTC.

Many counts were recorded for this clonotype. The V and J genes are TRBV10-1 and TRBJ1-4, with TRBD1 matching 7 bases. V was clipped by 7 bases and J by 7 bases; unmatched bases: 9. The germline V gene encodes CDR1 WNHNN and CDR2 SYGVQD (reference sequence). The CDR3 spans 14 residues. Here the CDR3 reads CASTEDRVGEKLFF. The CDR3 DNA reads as TGCGCCAGCACCGAAGACAGGGTTGGTGAAAAACTGTTTTTT.